The 3 T cell receptor beta chains listed next were all sequenced from one sample in a study of T cell clonality in common variable immunodeficiency. Some clones are missing from TCRdb's copy, which holds only in-frame ones; the method was immunoSEQ multiplex PCR. Observed are under 45,000 clones, no singletons, with the top ten taking approximately 3.5%. The sample was peripheral blood mononuclear cells. The source of these receptors is a person aged 18 to 70 in good health.

For this clone: Read sequence stops 3 residues before the CDR3 end, and the germline J gene provides the missing end. This rearrangement joins TRBV20-1 to TRBJ2-7; possibly TRBD2 for D (5 bases). CDR1 is DFQATT and CDR2 is SNEGSKA in the germline V gene (reference sequence). Trimming pared 6 bases from V and 3 bases from J, leaving 18 bases between. This CDR3 has 14 amino acids. The CDR3 sequence: CSARHAGVFYEQYF. The covered CDR3 bases are TGCAGTGCCAGACACGCCGGGGTTTTCTACGAG.

This clone was seen only a few times. Compared with germline, one end of the junction differs, possibly owing to a read error. The observed sequence ends 3 residues before the CDR3 terminus, with the missing tail filled in from the germline J gene. Other DNA sequences within the sample encode an identical CDR3. The chain recombines TRBV19 with TRBJ1-3; D is unclear. Per the germline V gene, CDR1 is LNHDA and CDR2 is SQIVND (reference sequence). The CDR3 has 15 amino acids. This chain's CDR3 is CASSIRAFSGNTIYF. CDR3 DNA (partial): TGTGCCAGTAGTATCCGAGCGTTCTCTGGAAACACG.

This clone was observed many times. The read falls 3 residues short of the CDR3 end, and the missing part is taken from the germline J gene. The chain is built from TRBV5-1 and TRBJ2-2; 8 bases are a match to TRBD1. This CDR3 region has 16 residues. Germline CDR1 reads SGHRS; CDR2 reads YFSETQ. The CDR3: CASSLIGQGTNEKLFF. The DNA read from the CDR3 is TGCGCCAGCAGCTTGATAGGACAGGGAACTAATGAAAAG. Filled out from reference TRBV5-1 and TRBJ2-2, the complete variable domain reads KAGVTQTPRYLIKTRGQQVTLSCSPISGHRSVSWYQQTPGQGLQFLFEYFSETQRNKGNFPGRFSGRQFSNSRSEMNVSTLELGDSALYLCASSLIGQGTNEKLFFGEGSRLTVL.